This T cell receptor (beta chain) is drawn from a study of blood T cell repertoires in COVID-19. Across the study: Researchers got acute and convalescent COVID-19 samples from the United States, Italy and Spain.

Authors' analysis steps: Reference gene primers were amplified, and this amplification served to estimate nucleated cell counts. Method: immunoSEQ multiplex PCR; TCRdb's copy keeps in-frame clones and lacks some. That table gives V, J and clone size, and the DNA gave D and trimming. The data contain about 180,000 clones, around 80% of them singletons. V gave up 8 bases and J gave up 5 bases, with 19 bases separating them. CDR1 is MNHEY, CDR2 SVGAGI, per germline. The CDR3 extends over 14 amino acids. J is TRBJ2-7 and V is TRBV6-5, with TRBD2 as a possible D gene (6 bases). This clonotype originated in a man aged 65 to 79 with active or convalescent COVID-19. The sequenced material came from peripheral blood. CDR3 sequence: CASGERGEVDEQYF. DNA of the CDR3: TGTGCCAGCGGGGAGAGAGGGGAGGTCGACGAGCAGTACTTC.